This TCR beta chain was recorded in a study of cytomegalovirus exposure and HLA in healthy donors. General study results and limits: Earlier analysis looked at TCR beta V segments, and most were productive about 87% or about 30% of the time.

Use of 60 Vbeta and 13 Jbeta primers characterized the PCR. Some clones are missing from TCRdb's copy, which holds only in-frame ones; the method was immunoSEQ multiplex PCR. The sample holds under 200,000 clones, roughly 80% seen once. The CDR3 runs 15 residues. Germline CDR1 MGHDK, CDR2 SYGVNS. Trimming took 2 bases from V and 0 from J; bases not matched to a gene: 2. Concerning this clone: As yet, its antigen is unknown.

The source of this sequence is a man aged 50 to 60 in good health and CMV-seropositive. The chain couples TRBV25-1 to TRBJ2-3, with TRBD2 matching over 7 bases. The sequenced sample was PBMCs. The CDR3 coding sequence is TGTGCCAGCAGTGAAGGGGGGGAAAGCACAGATACGCAGTATTTT. It yields the protein CASSEGGESTDTQYF.